The text below deals with one TCR beta chain. Its antigen has not been determined. No base qualities exist here, and no much larger clone lies one base off it. TCRbeta CDR3 regions were amplified from genomic DNA using the immunoSEQ Assay, a bias-controlled multiplex PCR. The study's processing was this. Within the assay, amplification of reference gene primers was used to estimate how many nucleated cells each sample contained. To quantify the absolute abundance of each unique TCRbeta CDR3 rearrangement, sequence reads were collapsed and filtered. For each sample, productive Simpson clonality was calculated as the square root of Simpson's diversity index across productive rearrangements. This immuneACCESS table, as held by TCRdb, lists in-frame sequences with V and J called but not all clones. Of the missing ones, under half trace to an unresolved V gene in checked studies; the others have no known cause. V and J calls and clone size are those listed in that table; D and trimming were worked out from the DNA. This sample lists roughly 230,000 clones; 80% to 95% were detected once. Over 0.65% of the sample goes to the ten largest clones.

From the cysteine up to the phenylalanine, the CDR3 has a length of 15 residues. Only the CDR3 region is kept as DNA, spanning 45 bases read in frame from base 1. Based on the germline V gene (reference sequence), the CDR1 and CDR2 sequences are GTSNPN and SVGIG. V is pared back by 0 bases and J by 0 bases, with 9 bases lying between the germline termini. These data belong to a study of blood T cell repertoires in COVID-19 (dated by TCRdb to the early 2020s). The study in broad terms: The collaborator samples originated in the United States, Italy and Spain and spanned the acute and convalescent phases of COVID-19. HLA class I and class II types, where available, came from metadata supplied by the sample provider rather than from assay-based typing. Nearly every sample came with metadata listing a de-identified subject ID, COVID-19 status, age in years and sex. The samples were drawn from two sources: the first 160 participants of the ongoing ImmuneRACE study, and 950 to 1,500 subjects contributed by 6 global collaborators. The repertoires were made available in a free public database intended to serve as a resource for research on the immune response to SARS-CoV-2. Deeply sampled blood TCRbeta repertoires from subjects exposed to, actively infected with, or recovered from COVID-19 were included in the dataset. The prospective study material was composed of cDNA or gDNA derived from T cells, B-cell-depleted T cells, or PBMCs.

One collaborating source in Seattle enrolled patients during active infection and followed them longitudinally through the course of disease. The collaborating institutions used their own protocols to collect whole blood in K2EDTA tubes. For TCRbeta analysis, collaborators shipped samples as frozen whole blood, isolated PBMCs, or DNA extracted from either of those sample types. The study at large found these results: The amount of clinical and demographic metadata varied by source and participant and was provided uncurated.

Sequences were obtained from peripheral blood. The clonotype comes from a man aged 25 to 45 with COVID-19, enrolled during active disease. In this chain, TRBV30 is recombined with TRBJ1-3; no confident D gene assignment can be made. The CDR3 region has the sequence CAWSVPPNSGNTIYF. DNA sequence: TGTGCCTGGAGTGTGCCCCCTAACTCTGGAAACACCATATATTTT.